This TCR beta chain stems from a study of shared clonotypes between healthy human individuals. Profiling relied on immunoSEQ multiplex PCR, and the TCRdb table lists in-frame clones only, not all of them. This table holds approximately 2,200,000 clones, about 93% found once. Whole-study results and caveats: Memory subsets had estimated richness that was generally smaller than that of naive subsets.

The naive CD8 fraction comprised CD45RO-negative cells positively selected for CCR7 and excluded terminally differentiated effector memory CD45RA+ cells. Details on this clone: Its matching antigen is unknown.

This CDR3 region has 16 residues. Germline CDR1 SEHNR, CDR2 FQNEAQ (reference sequence). The V segment lost 5 bases and the J segment 6 bases; nucleotides outside the gene matches: 11. The source is a man younger than 35 in good health. Some clones in this sample may be carry-over from other donors' samples. Source material: naive CD8+ T cells from PBMCs. The chain combines TRBV7-9 with TRBJ1-4; 8 bases map to TRBD1. The CDR3 sequence: CASSPRDRPGHEKLFF. The DNA of the CDR3 is TGTGCCAGCAGCCCCAGGGACAGGCCGGGGCATGAAAAACTGTTTTTT.